These T cell receptor beta chains were read from a single sample in a study of read filtering for tumor transcriptome and immune sequencing. TCRdb fed the reads into MiXCR, producing one record per CDR3 protein. This sample has about 130,000 distinct CDR3 sequences; 10% to 15% occur once, and the top ten carry 9.5% to 11%. The sample consisted of a population of CD138-negative cells sorted from bone marrow. These receptors originate from a donor aged 40 or over with multiple myeloma. Each CDR3 is given with its conserved first and last residue. Each record gives: V gene, clone size, D gene, J gene, CDR3 protein, CDR3 DNA. D genes are given only for firm matches. Clone sizes are given selectively: once, few, many, or a class where the clone is expanded.

V gene: TRBV7-3
clone size: many
D gene: TRBD2
J gene: TRBJ2-1
CDR3 protein: CASSTSGSPYNEQFF
CDR3 DNA: TGTGCCAGCAGCACTAGCGGGAGCCCCTACAATGAGCAGTTCTTC

V gene: TRBV19
clone size: many
D gene: TRBD2
J gene: TRBJ2-1
CDR3 protein: CASWRGGGDNEQFF
CDR3 DNA: TGTGCCAGTTGGAGAGGCGGGGGGGACAATGAGCAGTTCTTC

V gene: TRBV2
clone size: many
D gene: .
J gene: TRBJ2-2
CDR3 protein: CASSEARRNTGELFF
CDR3 DNA: TGTGCCAGCAGTGAAGCCAGGAGAAACACCGGGGAGCTGTTTTTT

V gene: TRBV19
clone size: many
D gene: .
J gene: TRBJ1-1
CDR3 protein: CASTSGQAMNTEAFF
CDR3 DNA: TGTGCCAGTACCTCGGGACAAGCGATGAACACTGAAGCTTTCTTT

V gene: TRBV11-2
clone size: many
D gene: TRBD2
J gene: TRBJ2-5
CDR3 protein: CASSPTSGQETQYF
CDR3 DNA: TGTGCCAGCAGCCCAACTAGCGGCCAAGAGACCCAGTACTTC

V gene: TRBV2
clone size: many
D gene: TRBD1
J gene: TRBJ1-1
CDR3 protein: CASSDGKGQEEAFF
CDR3 DNA: TGTGCCAGCAGTGACGGAAAAGGACAGGAAGAAGCTTTCTTT

V gene: TRBV7-9
clone size: many
D gene: .
J gene: TRBJ1-2
CDR3 protein: CASSLAGSRYTF
CDR3 DNA: TGTGCCAGCAGCTTAGCAGGGTCCCGCTACACCTTC

V gene: TRBV6-1
clone size: many
D gene: TRBD1
J gene: TRBJ1-1
CDR3 protein: CASSGPGQGRPEAFF
CDR3 DNA: TGTGCCAGCAGTGGACCGGGACAGGGAAGGCCTGAAGCTTTCTTT

V gene: TRBV20-1
clone size: few
D gene: TRBD2
J gene: TRBJ2-3
CDR3 protein: CSATSGGAGDTQYF
CDR3 DNA: TGCAGTGCTACCAGCGGGGGGGCTGGAGATACGCAGTATTTT

V gene: TRBV20-1
clone size: many
D gene: .
J gene: TRBJ1-5
CDR3 protein: CSARGASNQPQHF
CDR3 DNA: TGCAGTGCTAGGGGAGCAAGCAATCAGCCCCAGCATTTT

V gene: TRBV3-1
clone size: many
D gene: .
J gene: TRBJ2-5
CDR3 protein: CASSQGWSGEETQYF
CDR3 DNA: TGTGCCAGCAGCCAAGGGTGGAGCGGCGAGGAGACCCAGTACTTC

V gene: TRBV7-3
clone size: many
D gene: TRBD2
J gene: TRBJ2-1
CDR3 protein: CASSSGTSVNEQFF
CDR3 DNA: TGTGCCAGCAGCTCAGGGACTAGCGTTAATGAGCAGTTCTTC

V gene: TRBV11-2
clone size: .
D gene: TRBD1
J gene: TRBJ2-5
CDR3 protein: CASSLDRRQGGQETQYF
CDR3 DNA: TGTGCCAGCAGCTTAGATCGGCGACAGGGCGGCCAAGAGACCCAGTACTTC

V gene: TRBV3-1
clone size: many
D gene: .
J gene: TRBJ2-3
CDR3 protein: CASSQDADSTDTQYF
CDR3 DNA: TGTGCCAGCAGCCAAGATGCGGATAGCACAGATACGCAGTATTTT

V gene: TRBV29-1
clone size: .
D gene: TRBD2
J gene: TRBJ2-2
CDR3 protein: CSVTGAGAGELFF
CDR3 DNA: TGCAGCGTTACCGGGGCGGGAGCCGGGGAGCTGTTTTTT

V gene: TRBV4-2
clone size: many
D gene: TRBD2
J gene: TRBJ2-3
CDR3 protein: CASSQGRGDSSQYF
CDR3 DNA: TGTGCCAGCAGCCAAGGGCGGGGGGATTCTTCGCAGTATTTT

V gene: TRBV3-1
clone size: many
D gene: TRBD2
J gene: TRBJ2-7
CDR3 protein: CASSQGTSGRTRTYEQYF
CDR3 DNA: TGTGCCAGCAGCCAAGGGACTAGCGGGAGGACTCGTACCTACGAGCAGTACTTC

V gene: TRBV7-2
clone size: many
D gene: TRBD2
J gene: TRBJ2-1
CDR3 protein: CASSLKTGGTIGTSGSRFF
CDR3 DNA: TGTGCCAGCAGCTTAAAGACAGGGGGGACTATAGGGACTAGCGGGAGCCGGTTCTTC

V gene: TRBV28
clone size: many
D gene: TRBD1
J gene: TRBJ1-1
CDR3 protein: CASSSGQLEAEAFF
CDR3 DNA: TGTGCCAGCAGTTCGGGACAGTTAGAGGCTGAAGCTTTCTTT

V gene: TRBV5-8
clone size: .
D gene: .
J gene: TRBJ2-1
CDR3 protein: CAGSETLLYNEQFF
CDR3 DNA: TGTGCCGGCAGCGAAACGTTATTGTACAATGAGCAGTTCTTC

V gene: TRBV12-3/TRBV12-4
clone size: many
D gene: .
J gene: TRBJ2-2
CDR3 protein: CASRVHDGGEANTGELFF
CDR3 DNA: TGTGCCAGCAGGGTCCACGATGGGGGAGAGGCGAACACCGGGGAGCTGTTTTTT

V gene: TRBV6-2/TRBV6-3
clone size: .
D gene: .
J gene: TRBJ1-1
CDR3 protein: CASSYSRRGRTEAFF
CDR3 DNA: TGTGCCAGCAGTTACTCGAGGCGCGGGCGTACTGAAGCTTTCTTT

V gene: TRBV7-9
clone size: many
D gene: .
J gene: TRBJ2-1
CDR3 protein: CASSRPGTRRNEQFF
CDR3 DNA: TGTGCCAGCAGCCGCCCCGGGACACGACGGAATGAGCAGTTCTTC

V gene: TRBV7-2
clone size: many
D gene: .
J gene: TRBJ2-3
CDR3 protein: CASTPGAVTSTDTQYF
CDR3 DNA: TGTGCCAGCACCCCTGGGGCTGTCACAAGCACAGATACGCAGTATTTT

V gene: TRBV28
clone size: many
D gene: .
J gene: TRBJ2-7
CDR3 protein: CASSPNDYEQYF
CDR3 DNA: TGTGCCAGCAGTCCCAACGACTACGAGCAGTACTTC

V gene: TRBV5-5
clone size: .
D gene: TRBD1
J gene: TRBJ2-5
CDR3 protein: CASSLGTGGEETQYF
CDR3 DNA: TGTGCCAGCAGCTTGGGGACAGGGGGAGAAGAGACCCAGTACTTC

V gene: TRBV14
clone size: many
D gene: TRBD1
J gene: TRBJ1-1
CDR3 protein: CASDRGFGTEAFF
CDR3 DNA: TGTGCCAGCGACAGGGGTTTTGGGACTGAAGCTTTCTTT

V gene: TRBV7-3
clone size: many
D gene: .
J gene: TRBJ2-5
CDR3 protein: CASRAPFQETQYF
CDR3 DNA: TGTGCCAGCCGGGCACCCTTTCAAGAGACCCAGTACTTC

V gene: TRBV3-1
clone size: few
D gene: .
J gene: TRBJ2-5
CDR3 protein: CASSQYDQTGEETQYF
CDR3 DNA: TGTGCCAGCAGCCAATATGACCAGACGGGCGAAGAGACCCAGTACTTC

V gene: TRBV20-1
clone size: many
D gene: TRBD1
J gene: TRBJ1-1
CDR3 protein: CSARVQDRMAFF
CDR3 DNA: TGCAGTGCTAGAGTCCAGGACAGGATGGCTTTCTTT

V gene: TRBV30
clone size: .
D gene: .
J gene: TRBJ2-2
CDR3 protein: CAWRSFYTGELFF
CDR3 DNA: TGTGCCTGGAGGAGTTTTTACACCGGGGAGCTGTTTTTT

V gene: TRBV5-1
clone size: many
D gene: TRBD2
J gene: TRBJ2-1
CDR3 protein: CASSLDRGSIDEQFF
CDR3 DNA: TGCGCCAGCAGCTTGGATCGCGGGAGCATAGATGAGCAGTTCTTC

V gene: TRBV19
clone size: .
D gene: .
J gene: TRBJ1-5
CDR3 protein: CASSLIFAGTQPQHF
CDR3 DNA: TGTGCCAGTAGTCTTATTTTTGCGGGAACTCAGCCCCAGCATTTT

V gene: TRBV11-2
clone size: many
D gene: TRBD1
J gene: TRBJ1-1
CDR3 protein: CASSATGTGNTEAFF
CDR3 DNA: TGTGCCAGCAGCGCCACCGGGACAGGGAACACTGAAGCTTTCTTT

V gene: TRBV20-1
clone size: many
D gene: .
J gene: TRBJ1-1
CDR3 protein: CSASRRGAFF
CDR3 DNA: TGCAGTGCTAGTCGCAGGGGAGCTTTCTTT

V gene: TRBV6-1
clone size: many
D gene: TRBD2
J gene: TRBJ2-1
CDR3 protein: CASYGGSDEQFF
CDR3 DNA: TGTGCCAGCTACGGCGGGAGCGATGAGCAGTTCTTC

V gene: TRBV27
clone size: .
D gene: TRBD2
J gene: TRBJ2-1
CDR3 protein: CASSRLAGEYNEQFF
CDR3 DNA: TGTGCCAGCAGTCGGTTGGCGGGAGAGTACAATGAGCAGTTCTTC

V gene: TRBV19
clone size: many
D gene: .
J gene: TRBJ1-5
CDR3 protein: CASSISGGGQPQHF
CDR3 DNA: TGTGCCAGTAGTATTTCGGGGGGGGGCCAGCCCCAGCATTTT

V gene: TRBV2
clone size: once
D gene: .
J gene: TRBJ1-1
CDR3 protein: CASSASPNTKAFF
CDR3 DNA: TGTGCCAGCAGTGCCTCCCCGAACACTAAAGCCTTCTTT

V gene: TRBV10-3
clone size: few
D gene: TRBD1
J gene: TRBJ1-1
CDR3 protein: CAISGTGKNTEAFF
CDR3 DNA: TGTGCCATCAGTGGGACAGGGAAGAACACTGAAGCTTTCTTT

V gene: TRBV30
clone size: many
D gene: .
J gene: TRBJ2-2
CDR3 protein: CAWRAGGGTGELFF
CDR3 DNA: TGTGCCTGGAGGGCAGGGGGAGGCACCGGGGAGCTGTTTTTT

V gene: TRBV7-6
clone size: many
D gene: .
J gene: TRBJ2-7
CDR3 protein: CASSLGGGYEQYF
CDR3 DNA: TGTGCCAGCAGCTTAGGAGGGGGCTACGAGCAGTACTTC

V gene: TRBV15
clone size: many
D gene: .
J gene: TRBJ2-6
CDR3 protein: CATSRAGGAGANVLTF
CDR3 DNA: TGTGCCACCAGCAGAGCCGGAGGAGCAGGGGCCAACGTCCTGACTTTC

V gene: TRBV3-1
clone size: many
D gene: .
J gene: TRBJ1-1
CDR3 protein: CASSQGGSAGAFF
CDR3 DNA: TGTGCCAGCAGCCAAGGGGGGAGTGCCGGAGCTTTCTTT

V gene: TRBV6-5
clone size: many
D gene: TRBD1
J gene: TRBJ1-4
CDR3 protein: CASSYSGTGYEKLFF
CDR3 DNA: TGTGCCAGCAGTTACTCCGGGACAGGGTACGAAAAACTGTTTTTT

V gene: TRBV29-1
clone size: .
D gene: .
J gene: TRBJ2-2
CDR3 protein: CSTSVEANTGELFF
CDR3 DNA: TGCAGCACGTCGGTGGAAGCGAACACCGGGGAGCTGTTTTTT

V gene: TRBV7-7
clone size: .
D gene: TRBD1
J gene: TRBJ1-1
CDR3 protein: CASSLGQATLGTEAFF
CDR3 DNA: TGTGCCAGCAGCCTGGGACAGGCGACCTTGGGGACTGAAGCTTTCTTT

V gene: TRBV6-1
clone size: many
D gene: TRBD2
J gene: TRBJ2-1
CDR3 protein: CASSWTSGGNNEQFF
CDR3 DNA: TGTGCCAGCAGCTGGACTAGCGGAGGAAACAATGAGCAGTTCTTC

V gene: TRBV20-1
clone size: many
D gene: .
J gene: TRBJ2-5
CDR3 protein: CSARRGTETQYF
CDR3 DNA: TGCAGTGCCCGACGCGGTACTGAGACCCAGTACTTC

V gene: TRBV20-1
clone size: many
D gene: .
J gene: TRBJ1-2
CDR3 protein: CSARAPRANYGYTF
CDR3 DNA: TGCAGTGCTAGAGCCCCGAGAGCTAACTATGGCTACACCTTC

V gene: TRBV29-1
clone size: many
D gene: .
J gene: TRBJ1-2
CDR3 protein: CSGDKDGYTF
CDR3 DNA: TGCAGCGGGGACAAGGATGGCTACACCTTC

V gene: TRBV20-1
clone size: many
D gene: .
J gene: TRBJ2-3
CDR3 protein: CSARDLASGTDTQYF
CDR3 DNA: TGCAGTGCTAGAGATCTCGCTAGCGGCACAGATACGCAGTATTTT

V gene: TRBV19
clone size: few
D gene: TRBD1
J gene: TRBJ1-2
CDR3 protein: CASSSRTGSNYGYTF
CDR3 DNA: TGTGCCAGTAGTTCCCGGACAGGCTCTAACTATGGCTACACCTTC

V gene: TRBV12-3/TRBV12-4
clone size: many
D gene: TRBD1
J gene: TRBJ1-3
CDR3 protein: CASSSRGLSGNTIYF
CDR3 DNA: TGTGCCAGCAGTTCCAGGGGGCTTTCTGGAAACACCATATATTTT

V gene: TRBV3-1
clone size: many
D gene: .
J gene: TRBJ1-4
CDR3 protein: CASSGFWGPEKLFF
CDR3 DNA: TGTGCCAGCAGCGGATTTTGGGGGCCAGAAAAACTGTTTTTT

V gene: TRBV29-1
clone size: many
D gene: .
J gene: TRBJ2-3
CDR3 protein: CSGGRVTDTQYF
CDR3 DNA: TGCAGCGGGGGGAGAGTCACAGATACGCAGTATTTT

V gene: TRBV15
clone size: few
D gene: TRBD1
J gene: TRBJ2-2
CDR3 protein: CATSRTGNGELFF
CDR3 DNA: TGTGCCACCAGCAGGACAGGGAACGGGGAGCTGTTTTTT

V gene: TRBV19
clone size: many
D gene: .
J gene: TRBJ2-6
CDR3 protein: CASRSTPGYGANVLTF
CDR3 DNA: TGTGCCAGCCGCTCCACCCCAGGGTACGGGGCCAACGTCCTGACTTTC

V gene: TRBV7-2
clone size: many
D gene: .
J gene: TRBJ1-4
CDR3 protein: CASSSSGTPLEKLFF
CDR3 DNA: TGTGCCAGCAGCTCCTCCGGGACACCACTTGAAAAACTGTTTTTT